This T cell receptor (beta chain) was identified during a study of Ad26.COV2.S vaccination and SARS-CoV-2 variants. On the study more broadly: Donor joined the COV1001 Ad26.COV2.S trial arm. Intramuscular Ad26.COV2.S doses were given once or twice, 56 days apart.

After removal of 5 bases from V and 4 bases from J, the junction contained 9 bases not matched to a gene. Germline loops: CDR1 KGHSH, CDR2 LQKENI. This CDR3 has 17 residues. This table comes from immunoSEQ multiplex PCR, and its TCRdb copy is limited to in-frame clones, with some not included. The repertoire holds roughly 680,000 clones, with 80% to 90% as singletons. Treatment here: some 20 received Ad26.COV2.S at low or high dose, single or two shots; 5 received placebo; per-sample allocation not given. Day 63 after the first injection of vaccine or placebo was the sampling time. The TCR was taken from a person aged 18-65 years who received the Ad26.COV2.S COVID-19 vaccine or a placebo. The chain is built from TRBV18 and TRBJ2-1, with TRBD2 identical over 12 bases. The sample consisted of peripheral blood, taken in a trial of Ad26.COV2.S vaccine versus placebo. Here the CDR3 reads CASSSRTSGKTYNEQFF. The CDR3 nucleotides are TGTGCCAGCTCATCTCGGACTAGCGGGAAAACTTACAATGAGCAGTTCTTC. The variable domain in full, completed from reference TRBV18 and TRBJ2-1, reads NAGVMQNPRHLVRRRGQEARLRCSPMKGHSHVYWYRQLPEEGLKFMVYLQKENIIDESGMPKERFSAEFPKEGPSILRIQQVVRGDSAAYFCASSSRTSGKTYNEQFFGPGTRLTVL.